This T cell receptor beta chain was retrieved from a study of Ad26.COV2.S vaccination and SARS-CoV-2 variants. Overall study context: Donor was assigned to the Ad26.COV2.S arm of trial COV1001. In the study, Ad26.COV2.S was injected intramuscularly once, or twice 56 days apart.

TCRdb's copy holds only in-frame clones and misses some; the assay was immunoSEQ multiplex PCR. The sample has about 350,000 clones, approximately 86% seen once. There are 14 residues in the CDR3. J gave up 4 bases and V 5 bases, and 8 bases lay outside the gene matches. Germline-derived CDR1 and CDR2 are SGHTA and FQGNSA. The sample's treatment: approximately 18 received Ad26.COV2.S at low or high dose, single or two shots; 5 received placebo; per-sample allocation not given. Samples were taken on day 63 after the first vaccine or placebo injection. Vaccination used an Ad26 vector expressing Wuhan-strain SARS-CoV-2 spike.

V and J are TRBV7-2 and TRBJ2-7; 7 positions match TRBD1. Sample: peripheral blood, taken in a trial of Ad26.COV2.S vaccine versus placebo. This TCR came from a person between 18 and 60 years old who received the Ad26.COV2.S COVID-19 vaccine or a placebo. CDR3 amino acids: CASSPRGQDYEQYF. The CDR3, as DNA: TGTGCCAGCAGCCCGAGGGGGCAGGATTACGAGCAGTACTTC.